A single sample is the source of the 15 T cell receptor beta chains below, sequenced in a study of Ad26.COV2.S vaccination and SARS-CoV-2 variants. Using immunoSEQ multiplex PCR, the repertoire was profiled, and TCRdb retains in-frame clones only, with some absent. The sample lists a few hundred thousand clones; around 87% were seen once. Treatment in this sample: 15 to 20 received Ad26.COV2.S at low or high dose, single or two shots; about 5 received placebo; per-sample allocation not given. Sample collection was performed on day 63 after the first vaccine or placebo injection. The material sequenced was peripheral blood, taken in a trial of Ad26.COV2.S vaccine versus placebo. These receptors all stem from a person aged 18-65 years who received the Ad26.COV2.S COVID-19 vaccine or a placebo.

The gene calls are TRBV28 and TRBJ2-7; D remains ambiguous. V lost 7 bases, J lost 1 base, and 14 bases lay in between. CDR1 and CDR2 from the germline V gene are MDHEN and SYDVKM. There are 14 residues in the CDR3. CDR3 nucleotides: TGTGCCAGCATAGATAGGGCTACATCCTACGAGCAGTACTTC. It codes for CASIDRATSYEQYF.

The chain couples TRBV5-4 to TRBJ1-1, with D tentatively TRBD1 (6 bases). The CDR3 runs to 14 residues. Between the trimmed V and J ends, which lost 7 bases and 3 bases, there was a span of 16 bases. Germline V gives CDR1 SGHNT, CDR2 YYREEE (reference sequence). CDR3 DNA: TGTGCCAGCTGCGATGGGGGGCGAGACACTGAAGCTTTCTTT. Its translation: CASCDGGRDTEAFF.

Here the CDR3 DNA reads TGTGCCAGCAGCTCAATGGACAGGGGCATTGGTTTATGGGATACGCAGTATTTT. Translation gives CASSSMDRGIGLWDTQYF. The chain joins TRBV7-9 to TRBJ2-3; TRBD1 agrees at 9 bases. The CDR3 runs 18 residues. Germline V CDR1 and CDR2: SEHNR, FQNEAQ (reference sequence). Unmatched junction bases numbered 17, after V lost 4 bases and J lost 6 bases.

The V call is TRBV11-2, the J call TRBJ2-2; D is ambiguous. The V gene's germline CDR1 is SGHAT and CDR2 FQNNGV. V was clipped by 1 base and J by 5 bases, with 5 bases between them. The CDR3 spans 13 residues. The CDR3 is CASSLGTTGELFF. The CDR3 DNA sequence: TGTGCCAGCAGCTTAGGCACAACCGGGGAGCTGTTTTTT. The variable domain in full, completed from reference TRBV11-2 and TRBJ2-2, reads EAGVAQSPRYKIIEKRQSVAFWCNPISGHATLYWYQQILGQGPKLLIQFQNNGVVDDSQLPKDRFSAERLKGVDSTLKIQPAKLEDSAVYLCASSLGTTGELFFGEGSRLTVL.

This chain connects TRBV7-9 to TRBJ2-1; D is ambiguous. The CDR3 runs 17 residues. Germline assignment: CDR1 SEHNR and CDR2 FQNEAQ (reference sequence). V lost 1 base and J 1 base, leaving 14 bases between the germline ends. CDR3 sequence: CASSLVSRLKSYNEQFF. The DNA of the CDR3 is TGTGCCAGCAGCTTAGTAAGCCGCTTAAAGTCCTACAATGAGCAGTTCTTC.

This sequence joins TRBV15 and TRBJ1-2, with a weak D call TRBD1 (6 bases). The length of the CDR3 is 17 residues. CDR1 is LNHNV, CDR2 YYDKDF, per germline (reference sequence). The V gene lost 3 bases and the J gene lost 2 bases, with 19 bases spanning the gap. CDR3 sequence (DNA): TGTGCCACCAGCAGGGAGGCCCTCCGGGGGCAGAACTATGGCTACACCTTC. Translation gives CATSREALRGQNYGYTF.

This clone was seen a few times. This chain uses TRBV7-2 with TRBJ1-2; 9 nucleotides line up with TRBD1. With 5 bases clipped from V and 0 bases from J, the junction kept 13 bases outside the gene matches. The CDR3 is 18 residues long. The germline CDR1 and CDR2 sequences are SGHTA and FQGNSA. The DNA for the CDR3 is TGTGCCAGCAGCCAAAAACCGGGACAGGGCTATTCTAACTATGGCTACACCTTC. Residues: CASSQKPGQGYSNYGYTF.

The chain has TRBV6-6 and TRBJ2-3; D remains ambiguous. Trimming stripped 7 bases from V and 6 bases from J, with 8 bases between. Germline V gene sequence: CDR1 MNHNY, CDR2 SVGAGI (reference sequence). The CDR3 sequence is 11 residues long. CDR3 nucleotides: TGTGCCAGCACCCCTGGGGATACGCAGTATTTT. It yields the protein CASTPGDTQYF.

The genes are TRBV12-5 and TRBJ2-4; weak D call: TRBD1 (6 bases). V was cut by 4 bases and J by 0 bases, with 13 bases left in between. Germline assignment: CDR1 LGHNT and CDR2 FRNRAP. The CDR3 extends over 16 amino acids. The CDR3 is CASGSRTELAKNIQYF. The CDR3 bases are TGTGCTAGTGGTTCTAGGACAGAACTAGCCAAAAACATTCAGTACTTC.

The chain has TRBV5-4 and TRBJ2-2; the D is unclear. Germline loops: CDR1 SGHNT, CDR2 YYREEE (reference sequence). Deletions cut 3 bases from V and 6 bases from J, with 18 bases between. The CDR3 covers 16 residues. The CDR3 region is CASSSGSPRSSGELFF. The CDR3 DNA sequence: TGTGCCAGCAGCTCCGGGTCACCGAGGTCGTCCGGGGAGCTGTTTTTT.

The V call is TRBV14, the J call TRBJ1-2; weak D call: TRBD1 (6 bases). CDR1 and CDR2 from the germline V gene are SGHDN and FVKESK. This CDR3 is built from 15 residues. V lost 4 bases, J lost 4 bases, and 16 bases lay in between. The CDR3 here is CASSPGGAGSYGYTF. The CDR3 bases are TGTGCCAGCAGCCCTGGGGGGGCCGGATCCTATGGCTACACCTTC.

V usage is TRBV30 and J usage is TRBJ2-7; D may match TRBD1 or TRBD2 (5 bases each). The V gene lost 2 bases and the J gene lost 4 bases, with 27 bases spanning the gap. CDR1 is GTSNPN and CDR2 is SVGIG in the germline V gene (reference sequence). The CDR3 sequence is 18 residues long. The CDR3 DNA is TGTGCCTGGAGTCCGAAAACGGGCCAGGGACCCCAAGAGTACGAGCAGTACTTC. Its protein product is CAWSPKTGQGPQEYEQYF.

V and J are TRBV5-6 and TRBJ2-3; D ambiguous. Germline-derived CDR1 and CDR2 are SGHDT and YYEEEE. With 4 bases removed from V and 6 bases from J, the gap between germline ends came to 12 bases. This CDR3 has 13 residues. CDR3 nucleotides: TGTGCCAGCAGCCCCCGAGTCCTGGATACGCAGTATTTT. Residues: CASSPRVLDTQYF. The full variable domain, rest sourced from reference TRBV5-6 and TRBJ2-3, is DAGVTQSPTHLIKTRGQQVTLRCSPKSGHDTVSWYQQALGQGPQFIFQYYEEEERQRGNFPDRFSGHQFPNYSSELNVNALLLGDSALYLCASSPRVLDTQYFGPGTRLTVL.

The chain combines TRBV5-8 with TRBJ2-6; tentative D call: TRBD2 (6 bases). The CDR3 runs to 17 residues. The V gene's germline CDR1 is SGHTS and CDR2 YDEGEE. V lost 1 base to trimming and J lost 0 bases, with 11 bases between them. Here the CDR3 reads CASSLSGGSSGANVLTF. In DNA form, the CDR3 reads TGTGCCAGCAGCTTGTCCGGGGGAAGCTCTGGGGCCAACGTCCTGACTTTC.

The genes are TRBV19 and TRBJ1-5; D remains unclear. There are 15 residues in the CDR3. Trimming stripped 4 bases from V and 1 base from J, with 11 bases between. Germline assignment: CDR1 LNHDA and CDR2 SQIVND (reference sequence). The DNA of the CDR3 is TGTGCCAGTAGTAGAAACTATGGAAGCAATCAGCCCCAGCATTTT. Translated, it gives CASSRNYGSNQPQHF.